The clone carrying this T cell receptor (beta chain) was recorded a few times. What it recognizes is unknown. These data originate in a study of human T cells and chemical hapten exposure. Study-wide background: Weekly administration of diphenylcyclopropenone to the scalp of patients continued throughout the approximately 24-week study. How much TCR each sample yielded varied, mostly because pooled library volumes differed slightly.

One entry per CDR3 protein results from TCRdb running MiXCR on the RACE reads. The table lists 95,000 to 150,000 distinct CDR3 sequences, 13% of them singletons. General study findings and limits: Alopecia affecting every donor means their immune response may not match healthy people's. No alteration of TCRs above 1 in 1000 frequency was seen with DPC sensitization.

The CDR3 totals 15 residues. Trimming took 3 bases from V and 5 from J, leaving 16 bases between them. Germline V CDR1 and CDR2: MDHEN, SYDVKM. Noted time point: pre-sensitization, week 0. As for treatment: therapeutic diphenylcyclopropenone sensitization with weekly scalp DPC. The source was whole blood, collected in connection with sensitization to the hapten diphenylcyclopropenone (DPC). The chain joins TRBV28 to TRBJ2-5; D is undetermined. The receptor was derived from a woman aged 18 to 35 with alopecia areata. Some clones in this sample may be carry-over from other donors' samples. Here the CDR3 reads CASSFSSPTMETQYF. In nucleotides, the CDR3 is TGTGCCAGCAGTTTCAGTAGTCCCACTATGGAGACCCAGTACTTC.